The source of this TCR beta chain is a study of CXCR3-negative and CXCR3-positive naive CD8 T cells. Study as a whole: There were 120 million to 150 million TRB reads altogether, and each library had about 1.5 +/- 0.3 million of them. Study-wide results and caveats: Similar TRBV-TRBJ gene usage was seen in naive CXCR3-negative and CXCR3-positive cells, but not in memory cells. A higher hydrophobicity marked the TRB CDR3s of CXCR3-positive naive cells versus CXCR3-negative naive cells.

Definition of naive CD8+ T cells rested on a CD45RO-CCR7+CD27+CD95- profile. With respect to this clonotype: Its antigen is as yet unknown.

The V gene's germline CDR1 is SQVTM and CDR2 ANQGSEA. The CDR3 is 11 amino acids. The method, 5' RACE with UMI labels, was used to prepare the TRB cDNA libraries. Following a re-call of the 5' RACE reads, TCRdb has one entry per CDR3 protein and lacks DNA. The sample data list approximately 56,000 distinct CDR3 sequences. This sequence was found in a human donor in good health. Some clones in this sample may be carry-over from other donors' samples. The sample was naive CXCR3- CD8+ T cells from blood. The subset here: CD45RO-CCR7+CD27+CD95- naive CD8+ T cells lacking CXCR3 (TNR3-). The V gene is TRBV29-1, the J gene TRBJ1-1. This chain's CDR3 is CSVEAVTEAFF. Drawing the rest from reference TRBV29-1 and TRBJ1-1, the complete variable domain is SAVISQKPSRDICQRGTSLTIQCQVDSQVTMMFWYRQQPGQSLTLIATANQGSEATYESGFVIDKFPISRPNLTFSTLTVSNMSPEDSSIYLCSVEAVTEAFFGQGTRLTVV.